This T cell receptor (beta chain) emerged from a study of blood T cell repertoires in COVID-19. About the research overall: Spain, Italy and the United States supplied samples that represented acute and convalescent COVID-19. T cells, B-cell-depleted T cells, or PBMCs supplied cDNA or gDNA.

As to this clone: This sample includes further DNA sequences coding for the same CDR3.

Original methodology: It was from reference gene primer amplification that nucleated cell counts were estimated. Clones were sequenced by immunoSEQ multiplex PCR, and TCRdb holds only the in-frame ones, with some missing. From that table come the V and J calls and clone size; the DNA was used to work out D and trimming. The profile covers some 300,000 clones, with approximately 86% appearing a single time and around 14% taken by the ten largest. This CDR3 is 13 amino acids long. Germline V gene sequence: CDR1 SGHTS, CDR2 YDEGEE. Trimming removed 0 bases at V and 8 bases at J, with 6 bases between. During active infection, Seattle patients enrolled and were then monitored through disease.

Sequenced material: peripheral blood. The sequence came from a woman in her 70s with COVID-19, enrolled during active disease. J is TRBJ1-6 and V is TRBV5-8; D unclear. The CDR3 protein is CASSLAGDSPLHF. In nucleotides, the CDR3 is TGTGCCAGCAGCTTGGCGGGAGATTCACCCCTCCACTTT. Together with reference TRBV5-8 and TRBJ1-6, the CDR3 gives the full variable domain: EAGVTQSPTHLIKTRGQQATLRCSPISGHTSVYWYQQALGLGLQFLLWYDEGEERNRGNFPPRFSGRQFPNYSSELNVNALELEDSALYLCASSLAGDSPLHFGNGTRLTVT.